This is a list of T cell receptor beta chains from one sample in a study of blood T cell repertoires in COVID-19. Sequenced by immunoSEQ multiplex PCR; TCRdb stores in-frame clones only, minus some. The sample yields about 100,000 clones, around four fifths seen once. Input material: peripheral blood. The receptors were sampled from a middle-aged man with active or convalescent COVID-19. Both conserved end residues are part of each CDR3. A D gene is named only where the DNA matches it firmly. Not all rows give a size; the values are once, few, many and, for expanded clones, a class.

D gene	J gene	clone size	V gene	CDR3 DNA	CDR3 protein
-	TRBJ1-1	-	TRBV2	TGTGCCAGCAGTTGGAGGGCTGAAGCTTTCTTT	CASSWRAEAFF
TRBD2	TRBJ2-1	-	TRBV7-2	TGTGCCAGCAGCCATAGCGGGAGCTCCTACAATGAGCAGTTCTTC	CASSHSGSSYNEQFF
TRBD2	TRBJ2-7	-	TRBV9	TGTGCCAGCAGCGTAGAGGGTGGGGGGGTCCCCTACGAGCAGTACTTC	CASSVEGGGVPYEQYF
-	TRBJ2-7	-	TRBV5-1	TGCGCCAGCAGCTTGTCGTTTCAGGGCGAGCAGTACTTC	CASSLSFQGEQYF
-	TRBJ2-4	-	TRBV7-8	TGTGCCAGCAGCTTTAGACAGTGGGACATTCAGTACTTC	CASSFRQWDIQYF
TRBD1	TRBJ1-1	-	TRBV5-1	TGCGCCAGCAGCTTGGGGGGTGACAGGGTGCGGGCTTTCTTT	CASSLGGDRVRAFF
TRBD1	TRBJ2-2	once	TRBV5-4	TGTGCCAGCAGCTTGGGGAGACAGGGTAGGATCACCGGGGAGCTGTTTTTT	CASSLGRQGRITGELFF
-	TRBJ1-2	-	TRBV19	TGTGCCAGTAGTGGGGCAGGGATGGGCTTTGGAGATGGCTACACCTTC	CASSGAGMGFGDGYTF
TRBD1	TRBJ1-6	-	TRBV9	TGTGCCAGCAGCGTTTCGCGGACAGGGGAAGTTTCACCCCTCCACTTT	CASSVSRTGEVSPLHF
TRBD2	TRBJ2-7	-	TRBV11-2	TGTGCCAGCAGCTTCGGGACTAGCGGAGATTACGAGCAGTACTTC	CASSFGTSGDYEQYF
TRBD2	TRBJ2-1	-	TRBV5-6	TGTGCCAGCAGCTTGGGGAGCGGGACTTTATCTGGGGAGCAGTTCTTC	CASSLGSGTLSGEQFF
-	TRBJ1-6	-	TRBV2	TGTGCCAGCAACGCCCGGGAGAATTCACCCCTCCACTTT	CASNARENSPLHF
TRBD1	TRBJ2-2	-	TRBV9	TGTGCCAGCAGCGTAGGTCCGGCAGGGGGCGCCGCCGGGGAGCTGTTTTTT	CASSVGPAGGAAGELFF
TRBD1	TRBJ1-2	-	TRBV9	TGTGCCAGCAGCGTAGGGGGACAGGGTGCCTATGGCTACACCTTC	CASSVGGQGAYGYTF
-	TRBJ2-3	-	TRBV28	TGTGCCAGCAGGAGTCAAGGACAGAGCCGCACAGATACGCAGTATTTT	CASRSQGQSRTDTQYF
-	TRBJ2-7	-	TRBV2	TGTGCCAGCAGTTCTGACAGCCCCCGGCAGTACTTC	CASSSDSPRQYF
TRBD2	TRBJ2-7	-	TRBV14	TGTGCCAGCAGCCGGAGACCTAGCGGGAGTTTCTCCTACGAGCAGTACTTC	CASSRRPSGSFSYEQYF
-	TRBJ2-1	-	TRBV28	TGTGCCAGCCAGGGGCCCGGGAGGAATGAGCAGTTCTTC	CASQGPGRNEQFF
TRBD2	TRBJ2-1	-	TRBV2	TGTGCCAGCAGTGAAGAGGGTTTAGCGGGAGGTACCTACAATGAGCAGTTCTTC	CASSEEGLAGGTYNEQFF
TRBD2	TRBJ2-5	-	TRBV10-1	TGCGCCAGCAGTTCGACTAGCGGGGTATGGGAGACCCAGTACTTC	CASSSTSGVWETQYF
-	TRBJ1-2	-	TRBV19	TGTGCCAGTACTCCGGACGACTCTCCGGGGTATGGCTACACCTTC	CASTPDDSPGYGYTF
TRBD1	TRBJ1-2	-	TRBV14	TGTGCCAGCAGCCATGTCCCGGGACAGGGAGATGGCTACACCTTC	CASSHVPGQGDGYTF
TRBD2	TRBJ2-1	-	TRBV6-5	TGTGCCAGCAATTCACTCGGGACTACTGACAATGAGCAGTTCTTC	CASNSLGTTDNEQFF
-	TRBJ2-7	once	TRBV5-1	TGCGCCAGCAGCTTGCGGGGTGAGCGCGAGCAGTACTTC	CASSLRGEREQYF
TRBD1	TRBJ1-1	-	TRBV24-1	TGTGCCACCAGTGACCCCGGGACAGGGGGCTATGAAGCTTTCTTT	CATSDPGTGGYEAFF
-	TRBJ2-3	-	TRBV12-5	TGTGCTAGTGGTTTTAATCCTGATACGCAGTATTTT	CASGFNPDTQYF
-	TRBJ1-1	-	TRBV11-2	TGTGCCAGCAGGGTACTGACAGCCAACACTGAAGCTTTCTTT	CASRVLTANTEAFF
TRBD2	TRBJ2-7	-	TRBV24-1	TGTGCCACCAGTGACAGGACTAGCGTTACAGACGAGCAGTACTTC	CATSDRTSVTDEQYF
-	TRBJ2-7	-	TRBV30	TGTGCCCGAAGCCAGGGGCAGACCTACGAGCAGTACTTC	CARSQGQTYEQYF
-	TRBJ1-1	once	TRBV6-1	TGTGCCAGCAGTGACCCGAAGAGAACTGAAGCTTTCTTT	CASSDPKRTEAFF